These 15 T cell receptor beta chains were sequenced from one sample in a study of CD8 T cells in Susac syndrome. RNA amounts of about 0.5 to 1 ug underwent reverse transcription with random hexamers. TCRdb reanalysed the immunoSEQ multiplex PCR reads using MiXCR and keeps one entry per CDR3 protein. Of about 84,000 distinct CDR3 sequences listed, over 85% are singletons. The source material was CD8+ T cells from PBMCs. These receptors came from a human donor in good health.

This clonotype is a singleton in its sample. This chain joins TRBV20-1 and TRBJ1-2; D call uncertain. CDR3 size: 15 residues. Germline V gene lookup returns CDR1 DFQATT and CDR2 SNEGSKA (reference sequence). V was cut by 2 bases and J by 5 bases, with 18 bases left in between. The CDR3 loop reads CSARRSGGSGYGYTF. DNA of the CDR3: TGCAGTGCTAGAAGGTCTGGTGGTTCTGGTTATGGCTACACCTTC.

The genes are TRBV6-1 and TRBJ1-5; D gene uncertain. CDR3 size: 15 residues. V was cut by 6 bases and J by 0 bases, with 12 bases left in between. In germline, CDR1 is MNHNS, CDR2 SASEGT. The CDR3 DNA reads TGTGCCAGCAGGACCCGGGATCTTAGCAATCAGCCCCAGCATTTT. Its translation: CASRTRDLSNQPQHF.

The chain joins TRBV3-1 to TRBJ1-1, with 8 nucleotides matching TRBD1. Germline CDR1 is LGHDT and CDR2 is YNNKEL (reference sequence). After removal of 10 bases from V and 11 bases from J, the junction contained 9 bases not matched to a gene. CDR3 size: 11 residues. CDR3 nucleotides: TGTGCCACCTCAGGGGGCGCTGTCGCTTTCTTT. The encoded protein is CATSGGAVAFF. Looking up the rest from reference TRBV3-1 and TRBJ1-1 gives the full variable domain: DTAVSQTPKYLVTQMGNDKSIKCEQNLGHDTMYWYKQDSKKFLKIMFSYNNKELIINETVPNRFSPKSPDKAHLNLHINSLELGDSAVYFCATSGGAVAFFGQGTRLTVV.

V is TRBV7-8 and J is TRBJ2-6, with 7 bases identical to TRBD1. J gave up 2 bases and V 5 bases, and 6 bases lay outside the gene matches. This CDR3 is built from 16 residues. The germline CDR1 and CDR2 sequences are SGHVS and FQNEAQ. The CDR3 loop is CASSPLTGAGANVLTF. The CDR3 region has the DNA TGTGCCAGCAGCCCCCTCACAGGGGCTGGGGCCAACGTCCTGACTTTC.

The chain couples TRBV4-2 to TRBJ2-1; weak D call: TRBD1 (6 bases). Germline V CDR1 and CDR2: LGHNA, YNFKEQ. The CDR3 runs to 13 residues. The ends were cut back, 4 bases at V and 8 bases at J, with 12 bases in the middle. CDR3 DNA sequence: TGTGCCAGCAGCCCCTACAGGGTGGATGAGCAGTTCTTC. It is translated as CASSPYRVDEQFF.

This rearrangement joins TRBV7-9 to TRBJ1-4; the D gene is possibly TRBD1 (5 bases). The germline V gene has CDR1 SEHNR and CDR2 FQNEAQ (reference sequence). This CDR3 contains 16 residues. The V and J ends lost 6 bases and 2 bases respectively, with 16 bases between them. Here the CDR3 DNA reads TGTGCCAGCAGTCGGGACGGACTTTCGACTAATGAAAAACTGTTTTTT. Amino acids: CASSRDGLSTNEKLFF.

V is TRBV9 and J is TRBJ1-1; D not certain. V shed 4 bases and J shed 5 bases, with 15 bases lying between them. The CDR3 runs to 14 residues. Germline V CDR1 and CDR2: SGDLS, YYNGEE. Here the CDR3 DNA reads TGTGCCAGCAGCCCGAGCCGCGGAAGGACTGAAGCTTTCTTT. Amino acids: CASSPSRGRTEAFF.

The chain combines TRBV4-1 with TRBJ1-1, with TRBD1 matching 7 bases. Germline trimming cut 0 bases from V and 6 bases from J; bases unmatched to any gene: 10. In germline, CDR1 is MGHRA, CDR2 YSYEKL. The CDR3 loop spans 16 amino acids. The CDR3 region has the DNA TGCGCCAGCAGCCAAGACAAAAGACAGGGTATCCCTGAAGCTTTCTTT. It translates to CASSQDKRQGIPEAFF.

The J gene is TRBJ2-1, the V gene TRBV11-2; 8 bases fit TRBD2. Germline V lookup: CDR1 SGHAT, CDR2 FQNNGV. Losses at the gene ends were 3 bases for V and 3 bases for J; bases not matched to a gene: 13. This CDR3 contains 18 residues. CDR3 nucleotide sequence: TGTGCCAGCAGCTTGGACGGTCTGAGCGGGGGCCGCTACAATGAGCAGTTCTTC. This sequence encodes CASSLDGLSGGRYNEQFF.

The V and J genes are TRBV7-9 and TRBJ1-2; the match to TRBD1 covers 7 bases. Unmatched junction bases numbered 3, after V lost 4 bases and J lost 4 bases. Germline V lookup: CDR1 SEHNR, CDR2 FQNEAQ (reference sequence). The CDR3 loop spans 13 amino acids. CDR3 sequence (DNA): TGTGCCAGCAGCTACGGACAGGTCTATGGCTACACCTTC. Its protein is CASSYGQVYGYTF.

This chain joins TRBV30 and TRBJ1-1; maybe TRBD1 (6 bases). The CDR3 consists of 15 residues. V lost 0 bases and J lost 1, with 12 bases in between. The V gene's germline CDR1 is GTSNPN and CDR2 SVGIG (reference sequence). Here the CDR3 DNA reads TGTGCCTGGAGTGTAGACTGGGGGCGGAACACTGAAGCTTTCTTT. This codes for CAWSVDWGRNTEAFF. The full variable domain, its missing parts supplied by reference TRBV30 and TRBJ1-1, is SQTIHQWPATLVQPVGSPLSLECTVEGTSNPNLYWYRQAAGRGLQLLFYSVGIGQISSEVPQNLSASRPQDRQFILSSKKLLLSDSGFYLCAWSVDWGRNTEAFFGQGTRLTVV.

The chain has TRBV25-1 and TRBJ2-2, with D perhaps TRBD1 or TRBD2 (5 bases each). Germline V gives CDR1 MGHDK, CDR2 SYGVNS. The CDR3 is 16 residues long. V lost 2 bases and J 6 bases, leaving 16 bases between the germline ends. The CDR3 DNA is TGTGCCAGCAGTGAACGTGTTGGGGGTTATCCCGGGGAGCTGTTTTTT. This sequence encodes CASSERVGGYPGELFF. Together with reference TRBV25-1 and TRBJ2-2, the CDR3 gives the full variable domain: EADIYQTPRYLVIGTGKKITLECSQTMGHDKMYWYQQDPGMELHLIHYSYGVNSTEKGDLSSESTVSRIRTEHFPLTLESARPSHTSQYLCASSERVGGYPGELFFGEGSRLTVL.

The chain's CDR3 is CATSGHGAKNIQYF. The CDR3 coding sequence is TGTGCCACCAGCGGTCATGGGGCCAAAAACATTCAGTACTTC. The chain recombines TRBV15 with TRBJ2-4; no clear D gene. Between the trimmed V and J ends, which lost 5 bases and 1 base, there was a span of 9 bases. CDR1 is LNHNV, CDR2 YYDKDF, per germline (reference sequence). There are 14 residues in the CDR3.

This clonotype was detected only a few times. This chain links TRBV6-2 or TRBV6-3 with TRBJ1-5; TRBD1 is a possible D gene (6 bases). CDR1 is MNHEY and CDR2 is SVGEGT in the germline V gene. V dropped 4 bases and J dropped 0 bases, with 7 bases sitting between them. The CDR3 runs 14 residues. CDR3 residues: CASSSGDSNQPQHF. For the CDR3, the DNA is TGTGCCAGCAGTTCAGGGGATAGCAATCAGCCCCAGCATTTT.

This chain connects TRBV9 to TRBJ2-7, with a possible D match to TRBD2 (5 bases). CDR1 and CDR2 (germline): SGDLS, YYNGEE. The CDR3 has 13 residues. V was trimmed by 0 bases and J by 3 bases, leaving 7 bases between them. The CDR3 region is CASSVAGSYEQYF. The DNA of the CDR3 is TGTGCCAGCAGCGTAGCGGGGAGCTACGAGCAGTACTTC.